This T cell receptor beta chain was recovered during a study of cytomegalovirus exposure and HLA in healthy donors. V lost 5 bases, J lost 10 bases, and 20 bases lay in between. This CDR3 is 14 amino acids long. Per germline, CDR1 MNHEY and CDR2 SMNVEV (reference sequence). The PCR had 60 Vbeta and 13 Jbeta primers. Generated by immunoSEQ multiplex PCR, the TCRdb table keeps only in-frame clones and is missing some. This table holds about 140,000 clones, approximately 91% found once. The rearrangement joins TRBV27 to TRBJ1-1; D is undetermined. This receptor was taken from a woman aged 35 to 49 in good health and CMV-seronegative. Source material: PBMCs. The CDR3 is CASSILDKTPPAFF. The CDR3 nucleotides are TGTGCCAGCAGTATCCTCGACAAGACCCCCCCAGCTTTCTTT.